This is a list of T cell receptor beta chains from one sample in a study of beta chain features in type 1 diabetes. Assay used: immunoSEQ multiplex PCR; TCRdb lists only in-frame clones, some missing. The table has some 900,000 clones, 17% seen once. The sequenced material came from naive CD4+ T cells from blood. Receptor source: a woman younger than 30 in good health. CDR3s include the opening cysteine and the closing phenylalanine or tryptophan. A D gene is named only where the DNA matches it firmly. The size entry is marked missing in some rows and otherwise reads once, few, many or a size class.

CRPSGTQQYNEQYF	TGCAGACCTAGCGGGACCCAACAATATAACGAGCAGTACTTC	few	TRBJ2-7	TRBD2	TRBV29-1
CASRRSPFGDTQYF	TGTGCCAGCAGGCGGAGCCCCTTTGGAGATACGCAGTATTTT	few	TRBJ2-3	NA	TRBV6-5
CASTRRGSEQYF	TGTGCCTCCACCCGACGCGGGTCCGAGCAGTACTTC	NA	TRBJ2-7	NA	TRBV28
CASSERAGVINEQYF	TGTGCCAGCAGTGAGAGGGCAGGGGTGATAAACGAGCAGTACTTC	few	TRBJ2-7	NA	TRBV25-1
CASSVYPGELFF	TGTGCCAGCAGCGTATACCCCGGGGAGCTGTTTTTT	few	TRBJ2-2	NA	TRBV13
CASSLGARTRVETQYF	TGCGCCAGCAGCTTGGGGGCGCGCACTCGGGTAGAGACCCAGTACTTC	few	TRBJ2-5	NA	TRBV5-1
CASSRDSGANVLTF	TGTGCCAGTAGTCGGGACTCTGGGGCCAACGTCCTGACTTTC	few	TRBJ2-6	NA	TRBV19
CASSLSGSETQYF	TGTGCCAGCAGCCTATCTGGGAGCGAGACCCAGTACTTC	few	TRBJ2-5	NA	TRBV9
CARSPRGSTGELFF	TGTGCCAGGAGCCCGAGGGGGAGTACCGGGGAGCTGTTTTTT	NA	TRBJ2-2	NA	TRBV25-1
CATSGRSYEQYF	TGTGCCACTAGCGGGAGGTCGTACGAGCAGTACTTC	NA	TRBJ2-7	TRBD2	TRBV10-3
CAISGTENQPQHF	TGTGCCATCAGTGGGACAGAAAATCAGCCCCAGCATTTT	few	TRBJ1-5	NA	TRBV10-3
CASSSRSGPYEQYF	TGTGCCAGCAGCTCAAGGTCAGGGCCCTACGAGCAGTACTTC	NA	TRBJ2-7	NA	TRBV7-9
CASSFQGGDGQPQHF	TGCGCCAGCAGCTTTCAGGGGGGAGATGGTCAGCCCCAGCATTTT	few	TRBJ1-5	TRBD1	TRBV5-1
CASSSQGTSTDTQYF	TGTGCCAGCAGCTCACAGGGTACTTCCACAGATACGCAGTATTTT	few	TRBJ2-3	NA	TRBV7-2